The T cell receptor (beta chain) under discussion was sequenced for a study of CD8 T cells in ankylosing spondylitis. Quantitative molecular-barcoded 5'-RACE generated the TCR beta libraries. MiXCR was run by TCRdb on the 5' RACE reads, yielding one entry per CDR3 protein. The table lists nearly 350,000 distinct CDR3 sequences, under 15% of them singletons. In regard to this clonotype: Its antigen is unknown.

Germline V gene lookup returns CDR1 MNHNY and CDR2 SVGAGI (reference sequence). The CDR3 runs 12 residues. The ends were cut back, 5 bases at V and 6 bases at J, with 11 bases in the middle. Regarding the study as a whole: The study identified a TCR beta motif of under ten highly homologous variants that appeared characteristic of ankylosing spondylitis blood.

The J gene is TRBJ2-7, the V gene TRBV6-6, with D possibly TRBD1 on 6 matching bases. This receptor was taken from a male donor with ankylosing spondylitis or in good health (not recorded which). Sequenced material: blood, either unsorted or a sorted T cell fraction (not recorded which). The CDR3 bases are TGTGCCAGCAGTCTTATCAGGGGCGAGCAGTACTTC. It yields the protein CASSLIRGEQYF.